This TCR beta chain was recovered during a study of identical twins. The sample holds a few counts of this clonotype. Its cognate antigen is unknown. Germline-derived CDR1 and CDR2 are LGHNA and YNFKEQ. The V and J ends lost 3 bases and 14 bases, in that order; junction bases with no gene match: 6. This CDR3 is built from 13 residues. The study, taken as a whole, reports: Fewer insertions characterized abundant cord blood beta clonotypes, whereas memory repertoires showed none.

Template switching added a universal primer binding site, and final cDNA carried unique molecular identifiers. TCRdb analysed the 5' RACE reads with MiXCR anew, one entry per CDR3 protein. The table shows approximately 350,000 distinct CDR3 sequences, with 12% occurring only once. Every one of the donors was a healthy Caucasian. This sample was shared with a second study, whose subject was yellow fever vaccine responses in identical twins.

Sequencing input: CD8+ T cells sorted from blood. V is TRBV4-2 and J is TRBJ2-1, with 11 nucleotides matching TRBD1. The source is a young woman in good health. CDR3 protein: CASSQGTGGVKFF. The CDR3 DNA reads as TGTGCCAGCAGCCAGGGGACAGGGGGTGTTAAGTTCTTC.